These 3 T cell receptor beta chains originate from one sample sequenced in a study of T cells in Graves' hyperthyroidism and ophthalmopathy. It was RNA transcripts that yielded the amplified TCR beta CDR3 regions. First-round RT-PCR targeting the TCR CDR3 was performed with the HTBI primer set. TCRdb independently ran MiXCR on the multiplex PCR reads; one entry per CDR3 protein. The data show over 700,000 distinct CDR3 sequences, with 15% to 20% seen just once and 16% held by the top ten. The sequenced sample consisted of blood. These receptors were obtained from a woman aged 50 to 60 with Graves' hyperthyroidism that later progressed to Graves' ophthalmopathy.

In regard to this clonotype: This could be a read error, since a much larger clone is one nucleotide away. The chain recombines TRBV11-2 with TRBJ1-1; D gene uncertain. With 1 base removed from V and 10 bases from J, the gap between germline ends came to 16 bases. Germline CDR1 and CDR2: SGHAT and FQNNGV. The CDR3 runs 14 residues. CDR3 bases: TGTGCCAGCAGCTTAGTAGGCTTGGGAGGAGCAGCTTTCTTT. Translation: CASSLVGLGGAAFF.

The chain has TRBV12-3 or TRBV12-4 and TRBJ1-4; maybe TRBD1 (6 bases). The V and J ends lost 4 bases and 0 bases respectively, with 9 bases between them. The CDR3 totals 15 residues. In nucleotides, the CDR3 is TGTGCCAGCAGTTCCGGACAGCCAACTAATGAAAAACTGTTTTTT. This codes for CASSSGQPTNEKLFF.

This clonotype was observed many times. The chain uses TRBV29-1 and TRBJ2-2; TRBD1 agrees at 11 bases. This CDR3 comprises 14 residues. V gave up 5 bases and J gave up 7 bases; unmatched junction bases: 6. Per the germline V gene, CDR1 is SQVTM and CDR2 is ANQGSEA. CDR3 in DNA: TGCAGCGTTCAGGACAGGGGGCAAGACGGGGAGCTGTTTTTT. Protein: CSVQDRGQDGELFF.